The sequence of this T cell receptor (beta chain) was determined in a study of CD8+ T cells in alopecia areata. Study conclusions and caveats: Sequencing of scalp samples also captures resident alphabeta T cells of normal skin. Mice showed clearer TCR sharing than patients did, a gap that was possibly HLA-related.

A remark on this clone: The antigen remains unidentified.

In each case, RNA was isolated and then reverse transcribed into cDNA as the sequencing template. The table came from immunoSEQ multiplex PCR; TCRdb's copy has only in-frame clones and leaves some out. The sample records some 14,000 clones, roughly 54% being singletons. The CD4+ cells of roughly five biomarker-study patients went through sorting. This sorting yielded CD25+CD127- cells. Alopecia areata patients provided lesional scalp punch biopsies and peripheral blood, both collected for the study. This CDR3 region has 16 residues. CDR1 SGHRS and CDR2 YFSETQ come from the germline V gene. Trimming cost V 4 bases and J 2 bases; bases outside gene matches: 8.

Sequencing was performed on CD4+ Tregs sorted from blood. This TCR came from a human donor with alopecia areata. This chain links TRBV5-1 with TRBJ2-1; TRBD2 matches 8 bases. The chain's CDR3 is CASSDQSGGPYNEQFF. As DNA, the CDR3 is TGCGCCAGCAGCGACCAATCGGGGGGGCCCTACAATGAGCAGTTCTTC.